The 8 T cell receptor beta chains below come from one sample, sequenced in a study of shared clonotypes between healthy human individuals (dated by TCRdb to about 2020). The library was produced with the immunoSEQ multiplex PCR assay. In TCRdb, the immuneACCESS table is reduced to in-frame sequences with V and J assigned. These tables do not hold every clone; where another copy was compared, an unresolved V gene accounts for under half, and the others remain unexplained. In this sample the table shows 450,000 to 500,000 clones, over 75% of which occur a single time. The top ten clones comprise roughly 12% of the sample. The sample taken for sequencing was PBMCs. The source of these receptors is a middle-aged woman in good health. Some clones in this sample may be carry-over from other donors' samples.

J is TRBJ2-7 and V is TRBV6-6; D gene unclear. The length of the CDR3 is 14 residues. Germline V gene sequence: CDR1 MNHNY, CDR2 SVGAGI (reference sequence). Trimming stripped 0 bases from V and 6 bases from J, with 12 bases between. CDR3 in amino acids: CASSYSGEDSEQYF. The CDR3 DNA sequence: TGTGCCAGCAGTTACTCCGGAGAAGACTCCGAGCAGTACTTC.

The rearrangement uses TRBV28 and TRBJ2-7, with D hard to call. The CDR3 length is 14 residues. The V gene's germline CDR1 is MDHEN and CDR2 SYDVKM. V dropped 8 bases and J dropped 3 bases, with 17 bases sitting between them. The CDR3 loop reads CASGSVGVGYEQYF. The CDR3 region has the DNA TGTGCCAGCGGCTCAGTTGGGGTTGGCTACGAGCAGTACTTC.

This clone was counted only a few times. The DNA of the CDR3 is TGTGCCAGCCTCGTGGGGGCAGAGGCCGTCACTGAAGCTTTCTTT. Protein product: CASLVGAEAVTEAFF. The chain joins TRBV7-9 to TRBJ1-1, with D tentatively TRBD1 (6 bases). Per germline, CDR1 SEHNR and CDR2 FQNEAQ (reference sequence). The CDR3 runs 15 residues. Deletions cut 8 bases from V and 4 bases from J, with 20 bases between.

The chain joins TRBV10-3 to TRBJ2-1; D not certain. The CDR3 sequence is 15 residues long. The germline gives CDR1 ENHRY, CDR2 SYGVKD. The ends were cut back, 0 bases at V and 6 bases at J, with 12 bases in the middle. The CDR3 here is CAISESRQLGNEQFF. The DNA of the CDR3 is TGTGCCATCAGTGAGTCTCGCCAGTTGGGCAATGAGCAGTTCTTC.

The V gene is TRBV19, the J gene TRBJ1-2; unclear D gene. Germline CDR1 reads LNHDA; CDR2 reads SQIVND (reference sequence). The length of the CDR3 is 13 residues. The V and J ends lost 3 bases and 10 bases respectively, with 15 bases between them. DNA for the CDR3: TGTGCCAGTAGTATGACTGGGGAGGTCGACTACACCTTC. It yields the protein CASSMTGEVDYTF.

As concerns this clone: A far larger clone is just one base off, so this is likely a read error. This chain links TRBV28 with TRBJ2-7, with 7 bases that match TRBD2. CDR1 is MDHEN and CDR2 is SYDVKM in the germline V gene. This CDR3 region has 14 residues. V lost 7 bases to trimming and J lost 4 bases; unmatched junction nucleotides: 10. CDR3 bases: TGTGCCAGCACCCCTAGCGGATCTCCTTACGAGCAGTACTTC. Translation gives CASTPSGSPYEQYF.

The chain has TRBV2 and TRBJ1-1; D gene unclear. This CDR3 has 15 amino acids. CDR1 is SNHLY, CDR2 FYNNEI, per germline. V shed 6 bases and J shed 1 base, with 15 bases lying between them. The CDR3 loop is CASRDGIHSNTEAFF. The CDR3 DNA is TGTGCCAGCAGGGACGGAATTCACTCGAACACTGAAGCTTTCTTT.

About this clone itself: Since a far larger clone is one base different, this is likely a read error. The chain combines TRBV5-4 with TRBJ1-4; maybe TRBD1 (6 bases). The germline CDR1 and CDR2 sequences are SGHNT and YYREEE (reference sequence). The CDR3 covers 13 residues. The CDR3 DNA reads TGTGCCAGCAGCTGGGACACTAATGAAAAACCGTTTTTT. Protein: CASSWDTNEKPFF.